These 2 T cell receptor beta chains were all obtained from the same sample, sequenced in a study of blood T cell repertoires in COVID-19. The data were produced by immunoSEQ multiplex PCR, yet TCRdb's version contains in-frame clones alone and is incomplete. The sample records 330,000 or so clones, over 75% being singletons. Sequencing was carried out using PBMCs or T cells enriched from blood (not recorded which). These receptor sequences come from a woman between 25 and 40 years old who had recovered from COVID-19.

The chain employs TRBV7-9 and TRBJ1-5; 10 bases fit TRBD1. The V segment lost 5 bases and the J segment 6 bases; nucleotides outside the gene matches: 4. The CDR3 loop spans 14 amino acids. Looked up from germline, CDR1 is SEHNR and CDR2 is FQNEAQ (reference sequence). Written as DNA, the CDR3 is TGTGCCAGCAGCATCGGACAGGGGGGTCAGCCCCAGCATTTT. Translated, it gives CASSIGQGGQPQHF.

The chain carries TRBV5-6 and TRBJ2-1; D perhaps matches TRBD1 (5 bases). V was shortened by 4 bases and J by 8 bases, with 16 bases between the two germline ends. The germline CDR1 and CDR2 sequences are SGHDT and YYEEEE. The CDR3 totals 14 residues. The CDR3 reads CASSTLVGRDEQFF. CDR3 DNA: TGTGCCAGCAGCACCCTAGTTGGCAGGGATGAGCAGTTCTTC. The variable domain in full, completed from reference TRBV5-6 and TRBJ2-1, reads DAGVTQSPTHLIKTRGQQVTLRCSPKSGHDTVSWYQQALGQGPQFIFQYYEEEERQRGNFPDRFSGHQFPNYSSELNVNALLLGDSALYLCASSTLVGRDEQFFGPGTRLTVL.